These 16 T cell receptor beta chains came from one sample sequenced in a study of T cell clonotyping in hematopoietic cell transplantation. The time point: recipient sample about 28 days before transplant, after cytoreduction. The data were produced by immunoSEQ multiplex PCR, yet TCRdb's version contains in-frame clones alone and is incomplete. This sample has under 45,000 clones; 85% to 95% occur once, and the top ten carry around 1.5%. The sequencing here drew on peripheral blood mononuclear cells, taken before stem cell transplant. These receptors were obtained from a man aged 35-49 years with chronic myeloid leukemia. Some clones in this sample may be carry-over from other donors' samples.

The chain uses TRBV25-1 and TRBJ2-7; 7 bases agree with TRBD1. In germline, CDR1 is MGHDK, CDR2 SYGVNS. The V gene end was trimmed by 10 bases and the J gene end by 10 bases; junction bases not matched to a gene: 10. CDR3 length: 11 residues. The CDR3 loop is CAKGLQGYQYF. The CDR3, as DNA: TGTGCCAAGGGGTTACAGGGGTATCAGTACTTC.

The rearrangement joins TRBV5-1 to TRBJ2-7, with D perhaps assigned TRBD1 or TRBD2 (5 bases each). Trimming took off 3 bases at V and 4 bases at J, with 11 bases between the two ends. The CDR3 covers 13 residues. The germline V gene encodes CDR1 SGHRS and CDR2 YFSETQ. CDR3 in DNA: TGCGCCAGCAGCTGGGACGATCGATACGAGCAGTACTTC. Translated: CASSWDDRYEQYF.

The chain couples TRBV11-3 to TRBJ1-3, with 7 nucleotides matching TRBD1. The V gene's germline CDR1 is SGHNT and CDR2 YENEEA. The CDR3 length is 14 residues. Unmatched junction bases numbered 6, after V lost 5 bases and J lost 5 bases. CDR3 nucleotide sequence: TGTGCCAGCAGCCCGGGACAGACTCGAAACACCATATATTTT. Its translation is CASSPGQTRNTIYF.

V gene TRBV28 combines with J gene TRBJ1-1, with D possibly being TRBD1 (5 bases). The CDR3 is 15 amino acids. From germline, CDR1 is MDHEN and CDR2 SYDVKM. Trimming took 7 bases from V and 4 from J, leaving 19 bases between them. CDR3 in amino acids: CASTPSSYGGTEAFF. The DNA of the CDR3 is TGTGCCAGCACCCCTAGCTCCTATGGGGGCACTGAAGCTTTCTTT.

This rearrangement joins TRBV7-3 to TRBJ1-2, with D possibly matching TRBD1 (5 bases). This CDR3 comprises 15 residues. The germline V gene has CDR1 SGHTA and CDR2 FQGTGA. V lost 0 bases and J lost 6, with 14 bases in between. The CDR3 sequence is CASSLTGATLNGYTF. Written as DNA, the CDR3 is TGTGCCAGCAGCTTAACAGGGGCAACCCTAAATGGCTACACCTTC.

The rearrangement joins TRBV5-1 to TRBJ2-7; D gene uncertain. The CDR3 sequence is 14 residues long. The V gene lost 1 base and the J gene lost 5 bases, with 13 bases spanning the gap. The V gene's germline CDR1 is SGHRS and CDR2 YFSETQ. CDR3 loop: CASSLLRLRDEQYF. DNA for the CDR3: TGCGCCAGCAGCTTGTTAAGGTTAAGAGACGAGCAGTACTTC.

V gene TRBV30 combines with J gene TRBJ2-5, with D perhaps matching TRBD1 (6 bases). This CDR3 is 14 amino acids long. Germline V lookup: CDR1 GTSNPN, CDR2 SVGIG (reference sequence). Trimming stripped 4 bases from V and 2 bases from J, with 14 bases between. The CDR3 nucleotides read TGTGCCTGGACCCCCGGACAGATACAAGAGACCCAGTACTTC. It is translated as CAWTPGQIQETQYF.

The chain combines TRBV7-2 with TRBJ1-1; D gene unclear. Trimming took off 5 bases at V and 5 bases at J, with 15 bases between the two ends. The CDR3 contains 14 residues. Germline CDR1 and CDR2: SGHTA and FQGNSA. The CDR3 loop is CASSEPEVGTEAFF. CDR3 DNA sequence: TGTGCCAGCAGCGAACCTGAGGTTGGAACTGAAGCTTTCTTT. Filled out from reference TRBV7-2 and TRBJ1-1, the complete variable domain reads GAGVSQSPSNKVTEKGKDVELRCDPISGHTALYWYRQSLGQGLEFLIYFQGNSAPDKSGLPSDRFSAERTGGSVSTLTIQRTQQEDSAVYLCASSEPEVGTEAFFGQGTRLTVV.

This chain joins TRBV4-3 and TRBJ1-5; D gene uncertain. The CDR3 has 15 residues. V was shortened by 0 bases and J by 2 bases, with 8 bases between the two germline ends. Germline CDR1 LGHNA, CDR2 YSLEER. The CDR3 spells CASSQDWGGNQPQHF. The DNA of the CDR3 is TGCGCCAGCAGCCAAGATTGGGGAGGCAATCAGCCCCAGCATTTT.

V is TRBV28 and J is TRBJ1-1, with D perhaps TRBD1 (5 bases). The germline V gene encodes CDR1 MDHEN and CDR2 SYDVKM. The CDR3 totals 14 residues. V was pared by 1 base and J by 6 bases, with 12 bases between. The CDR3 loop is CASSLSYRSAEAFF. The CDR3 nucleotides read TGTGCCAGCAGTTTATCGTACAGGAGCGCTGAAGCTTTCTTT.

V and J are TRBV28 and TRBJ2-3; 8 nucleotides match TRBD2. The CDR3 has 14 amino acids. Germline values: CDR1 MDHEN, CDR2 SYDVKM. The ends lost 6 bases at V and 0 bases at J; junction bases unmatched: 2. The DNA for the CDR3 is TGTGCCAGCAGCCAGCGGGGGAGCACAGATACGCAGTATTTT. Its translation: CASSQRGSTDTQYF.

This rearrangement joins TRBV28 to TRBJ1-2; no firm D call. There are 13 residues in the CDR3. Germline V gene data show CDR1 as MDHEN and CDR2 as SYDVKM. The V end was cut by 7 bases, the J end by 4 bases, with 13 bases between. The CDR3 reads CASTPSSPYGYTF. The DNA of the CDR3 is TGTGCCAGCACCCCCTCGAGCCCCTATGGCTACACCTTC.

Regarding this clone: This specimen includes other DNA sequences encoding the same CDR3. J is TRBJ1-1 and V is TRBV30, with TRBD1 as a possible D gene (5 bases). V was cut by 0 bases and J by 3 bases, with 8 bases left in between. Germline V gene data show CDR1 as GTSNPN and CDR2 as SVGIG (reference sequence). CDR3 size: 13 residues. In DNA form, the CDR3 reads TGTGCCTGGAGTGTTGGAGGGGACACTGAAGCTTTCTTT. Protein sequence: CAWSVGGDTEAFF.

The CDR3 DNA reads as TGTGCCAGCAGCTCACGGGGGTCGGGGGAGACCCAGTACTTC. Translating it yields CASSSRGSGETQYF. The chain is built from TRBV7-9 and TRBJ2-5, with D perhaps matching TRBD2 (6 bases). Germline lookup yields CDR1 SEHNR and CDR2 FQNEAQ (reference sequence). V was shortened by 4 bases and J by 5 bases, with 14 bases between the two germline ends. The CDR3 runs to 14 residues.

The chain is built from TRBV28 and TRBJ1-2; D possibly corresponds to TRBD1 (6 bases). The V and J ends lost 3 bases and 8 bases respectively, with 13 bases between them. CDR1 and CDR2 (germline): MDHEN, SYDVKM. The CDR3 length is 13 residues. CDR3 protein: CASSFRDIFGYTF. The DNA of the CDR3 is TGTGCCAGCAGTTTCCGGGACATATTCGGCTACACCTTC.

The V call is TRBV7-2, the J call TRBJ1-2; unclear D gene. Trimming stripped 5 bases from V and 11 bases from J, with 18 bases between. Per the germline V gene, CDR1 is SGHTA and CDR2 is FQGNSA. This CDR3 has 13 residues. The CDR3 DNA reads TGTGCCAGCAGCCCCTGGACGGAGGGATCATACACCTTC. Translation gives CASSPWTEGSYTF.